This is a list of T cell receptor beta chains from one sample in a study of blood T cell repertoires in COVID-19. Generated by immunoSEQ multiplex PCR, the TCRdb table keeps only in-frame clones and is missing some. This sample has around 290,000 clones, with over 75% found just once. The sequencing sample was made of peripheral blood. The receptors shown here come from a woman in her forties or fifties who had recovered from COVID-19. Both conserved end residues are part of each CDR3. A D gene is named only where the DNA matches it firmly. Only some rows state a clone size, as once, few, many or a class for expanded clones.

j_gene: TRBJ1-2
v_gene: TRBV7-3
abundance: -
d_gene: TRBD1
CDR3nt: TGTGCCAGCAGCCTAGGGACAGGGAGCTATGGCTACACCTTC
CDR3aa: CASSLGTGSYGYTF

j_gene: TRBJ1-1
v_gene: TRBV11-2
abundance: -
d_gene: -
CDR3nt: TGTGCCAGCAGCTTAAGGAGGGTGAGAACTGAAGCTTTCTTT
CDR3aa: CASSLRRVRTEAFF

j_gene: TRBJ2-3
v_gene: TRBV19
abundance: once
d_gene: -
CDR3nt: TGTGCCAGTAGTATCCGGTCCAGGGAAACAGATACGCAGTATTTT
CDR3aa: CASSIRSRETDTQYF

j_gene: TRBJ2-2
v_gene: TRBV5-5
abundance: -
d_gene: TRBD1
CDR3nt: TGTGCCAGCAGCCGGACAGGGGGCACCGGGGAGCTGTTTTTT
CDR3aa: CASSRTGGTGELFF

j_gene: TRBJ2-4
v_gene: TRBV30
abundance: -
d_gene: -
CDR3nt: TGTGCCTGGAGCCCTACAGAAAACATTCAGTACTTC
CDR3aa: CAWSPTENIQYF

j_gene: TRBJ1-5
v_gene: TRBV6-6
abundance: -
d_gene: -
CDR3nt: TGTGCCAGCAGGGGGGGGATAGCCCAGCATTTT
CDR3aa: CASRGGIAQHF

j_gene: TRBJ1-5
v_gene: TRBV2
abundance: once
d_gene: TRBD1
CDR3nt: TGTGCCAGCAGCGAGGGACAGGGGGTTCGACAGCCCCAGCATTTT
CDR3aa: CASSEGQGVRQPQHF

j_gene: TRBJ2-7
v_gene: TRBV14
abundance: few
d_gene: TRBD2
CDR3nt: TGTGCCAGCAGCCCTCGCGGGAGGGCGTTCAACGAGCAGTACTTC
CDR3aa: CASSPRGRAFNEQYF

j_gene: TRBJ1-2
v_gene: TRBV6-2/TRBV6-3
abundance: -
d_gene: -
CDR3nt: TGTGCCAGCAGTTACTATGGAGGCGGCTACACCTTC
CDR3aa: CASSYYGGGYTF

j_gene: TRBJ2-5
v_gene: TRBV6-5
abundance: -
d_gene: TRBD2
CDR3nt: TGTGCCAGCAGTTATCTAGCGGGGGCTGGAGAGACCCAGTACTTC
CDR3aa: CASSYLAGAGETQYF

j_gene: TRBJ2-1
v_gene: TRBV5-1
abundance: -
d_gene: TRBD2
CDR3nt: TGCGCCAGCAGCTTGGTGGGTAGCGGGTTATACAAAGAGCAGTTCTTC
CDR3aa: CASSLVGSGLYKEQFF

j_gene: TRBJ1-1
v_gene: TRBV29-1
abundance: -
d_gene: -
CDR3nt: TGCAGCGTTGAGACAATCGTGATGAACACTGAAGCTTTCTTT
CDR3aa: CSVETIVMNTEAFF

j_gene: TRBJ2-7
v_gene: TRBV7-2
abundance: -
d_gene: TRBD1
CDR3nt: TGTGCCAGCAGCTGGACAGGGGGTTACTCCTACGAGCAGTACTTC
CDR3aa: CASSWTGGYSYEQYF

j_gene: TRBJ2-2
v_gene: TRBV5-4
abundance: -
d_gene: TRBD2
CDR3nt: TGTGCCAGCAGCCCGGGACTAGCGGGGGGCGCGAACACCGGGGAGCTGTTTTTT
CDR3aa: CASSPGLAGGANTGELFF

j_gene: TRBJ2-7
v_gene: TRBV28
abundance: -
d_gene: -
CDR3nt: TGTGCCAGCTTCGGTACCACTTCGTCCTACGAGCAGTACTTC
CDR3aa: CASFGTTSSYEQYF

j_gene: TRBJ2-5
v_gene: TRBV6-5
abundance: -
d_gene: TRBD1
CDR3nt: TGTGCCAGCAGCCGGGACAGCCAAGAGACCCAGTACTTC
CDR3aa: CASSRDSQETQYF

j_gene: TRBJ1-2
v_gene: TRBV29-1
abundance: once
d_gene: -
CDR3nt: TGCAGCGTCCTGGACTCGGACAGAATCTATGGCTACACCTTC
CDR3aa: CSVLDSDRIYGYTF

j_gene: TRBJ1-6
v_gene: TRBV28
abundance: once
d_gene: -
CDR3nt: TGTGCCAGCAGTTTGACAAGGTGGGCCAACGATAATTCACCCCTCCACTTT
CDR3aa: CASSLTRWANDNSPLHF

j_gene: TRBJ1-5
v_gene: TRBV11-3
abundance: -
d_gene: TRBD1
CDR3nt: TGTGCCAGCAGCTGGACAGGACTTAGCAATCAGCCCCAGCATTTT
CDR3aa: CASSWTGLSNQPQHF

j_gene: TRBJ2-1
v_gene: TRBV6-2/TRBV6-3
abundance: -
d_gene: TRBD2
CDR3nt: TGTGCCAGCAGTAGACCCGCGGGGGGGCCCTACAATGAGCAGTTCTTC
CDR3aa: CASSRPAGGPYNEQFF

j_gene: TRBJ1-2
v_gene: TRBV7-2
abundance: -
d_gene: TRBD1
CDR3nt: TGTGCCAGCAGTATCACAGGGGGAACCCTCTCTAACTATGGCTACACCTTC
CDR3aa: CASSITGGTLSNYGYTF

j_gene: TRBJ1-5
v_gene: TRBV10-2
abundance: -
d_gene: TRBD1
CDR3nt: TGCGCCACCAGACAGGGGAGGTTTGATCAGCCCCAGCATTTT
CDR3aa: CATRQGRFDQPQHF

j_gene: TRBJ2-3
v_gene: TRBV7-3
abundance: once
d_gene: TRBD2
CDR3nt: TGTGCCAGCAGTCGAGGACTAGCGGGAGCAGATACGCAGTATTTT
CDR3aa: CASSRGLAGADTQYF

j_gene: TRBJ2-1
v_gene: TRBV3-1/TRBV3-2
abundance: once
d_gene: TRBD2
CDR3nt: TGTGCCAGCAGCCATCTAGCGGGAGCCAATGAGCAGTTCTTC
CDR3aa: CASSHLAGANEQFF

j_gene: TRBJ2-5
v_gene: TRBV5-1
abundance: -
d_gene: TRBD2
CDR3nt: TGCGCCAGCAGCTTAGGACTAGCGGGAGCAGTTTTGGAGACCCAGTACTTC
CDR3aa: CASSLGLAGAVLETQYF

j_gene: TRBJ1-2
v_gene: TRBV7-9
abundance: -
d_gene: TRBD1
CDR3nt: TGTGCCAGCGGATCCTACAGGGGTGGTGTCGCTGGCTACACCTTC
CDR3aa: CASGSYRGGVAGYTF

j_gene: TRBJ1-5
v_gene: TRBV6-5
abundance: -
d_gene: TRBD1
CDR3nt: TGTGCCAGCAGCCGGGACAGCGTCAATCAGCCCCAGCATTTT
CDR3aa: CASSRDSVNQPQHF

j_gene: TRBJ2-5
v_gene: TRBV18
abundance: -
d_gene: -
CDR3nt: TGTGCCAGCTCACCCGACAGGCTAGAGACCCAGTACTTC
CDR3aa: CASSPDRLETQYF

j_gene: TRBJ2-7
v_gene: TRBV5-1
abundance: -
d_gene: TRBD2
CDR3nt: TGCGCCAGCAGCGAAGGACTAGCGGGAGTCGAGCAGTACTTC
CDR3aa: CASSEGLAGVEQYF

j_gene: TRBJ2-7
v_gene: TRBV28
abundance: -
d_gene: -
CDR3nt: TGTGCCAGCAACCTAGGAACGGCCTACGAGCAGTACTTC
CDR3aa: CASNLGTAYEQYF

j_gene: TRBJ2-7
v_gene: TRBV7-2
abundance: -
d_gene: -
CDR3nt: TGTGCCAGCAGATCCCCCAGCTCCTACGAGCAGTACTTC
CDR3aa: CASRSPSSYEQYF

j_gene: TRBJ2-1
v_gene: TRBV3-1/TRBV3-2
abundance: -
d_gene: -
CDR3nt: TGTGCCAGCAGCGGTGATAGAGATGAGCAGTTCTTC
CDR3aa: CASSGDRDEQFF

j_gene: TRBJ1-4
v_gene: TRBV10-1
abundance: many
d_gene: -
CDR3nt: TGCGCCGGATGGGAGGGGACGGGTGAAAAACTGTTTTTT
CDR3aa: CAGWEGTGEKLFF

j_gene: TRBJ1-4
v_gene: TRBV21-1
abundance: few
d_gene: -
CDR3nt: TGTGCCAGCAGCAATGGTGCGAAACTGTTTTTT
CDR3aa: CASSNGAKLFF

j_gene: TRBJ2-1
v_gene: TRBV6-6
abundance: -
d_gene: -
CDR3nt: TGTGCCAGCACGAATCGGGAATTTGAGCAGTTCTTC
CDR3aa: CASTNREFEQFF

j_gene: TRBJ1-1
v_gene: TRBV7-9
abundance: -
d_gene: -
CDR3nt: TGTGCCAGCACCCCCGGAGGGGTCGACACTGAAGCTTTCTTT
CDR3aa: CASTPGGVDTEAFF

j_gene: TRBJ2-7
v_gene: TRBV3-1/TRBV3-2
abundance: -
d_gene: TRBD1
CDR3nt: TGTGCCAGCAGCCAAGAGGGAAGACAGGGCGGGGAGCAGTACTTC
CDR3aa: CASSQEGRQGGEQYF

j_gene: TRBJ1-6
v_gene: TRBV9
abundance: few
d_gene: -
CDR3nt: TGTGCCAGCGGAGACGGGGGAAATTCACCCCTCCACTTT
CDR3aa: CASGDGGNSPLHF